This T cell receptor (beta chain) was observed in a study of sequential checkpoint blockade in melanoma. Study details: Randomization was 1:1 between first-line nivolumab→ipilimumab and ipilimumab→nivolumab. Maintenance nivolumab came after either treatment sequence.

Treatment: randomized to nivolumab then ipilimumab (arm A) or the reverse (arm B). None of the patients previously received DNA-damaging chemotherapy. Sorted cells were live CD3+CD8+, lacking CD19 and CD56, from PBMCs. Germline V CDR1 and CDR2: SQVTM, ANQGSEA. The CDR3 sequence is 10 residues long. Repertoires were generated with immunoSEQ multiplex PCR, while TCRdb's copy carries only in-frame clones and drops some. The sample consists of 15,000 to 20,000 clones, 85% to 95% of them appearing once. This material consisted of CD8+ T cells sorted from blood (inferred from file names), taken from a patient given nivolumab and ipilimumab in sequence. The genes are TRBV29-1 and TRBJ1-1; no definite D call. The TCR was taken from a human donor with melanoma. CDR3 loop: CTIGGTEAFF. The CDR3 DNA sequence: TGCACCATAGGAGGGACTGAAGCTTTCTTT.